These T cell receptor beta chains were read from a single sample in a study of blood T cell repertoires in COVID-19. Profiling relied on immunoSEQ multiplex PCR, and the TCRdb table lists in-frame clones only, not all of them. The sample holds about 130,000 clones; approximately 74% are singletons and the top ten take around 5.2%. The material sequenced was peripheral blood. These TCRs come from a man aged 60 to 75 with acute or convalescent COVID-19. Each CDR3 is given with its conserved first and last residue. A D gene is named only where the DNA matches it firmly. The size entry is marked missing in some rows and otherwise reads once, few, many or a size class.

d_gene: .
v_gene: TRBV7-3
abundance: .
j_gene: TRBJ1-1
CDR3aa: CASSSGPGGEAFF
CDR3nt: TGTGCCAGCAGCTCAGGGCCGGGAGGTGAAGCTTTCTTT

d_gene: .
v_gene: TRBV3-1/TRBV3-2
abundance: .
j_gene: TRBJ1-2
CDR3aa: CASSHFRDYGYTF
CDR3nt: TGTGCCAGCAGCCATTTCCGGGACTATGGCTACACCTTC

d_gene: .
v_gene: TRBV7-6
abundance: .
j_gene: TRBJ1-5
CDR3aa: CASSPRGQPQHF
CDR3nt: TGTGCCAGCAGCCCCCGAGGTCAGCCCCAGCATTTT

d_gene: .
v_gene: TRBV7-2
abundance: few
j_gene: TRBJ2-3
CDR3aa: CASSLEGRGFDTQYF
CDR3nt: TGTGCCAGCAGCTTAGAGGGAAGGGGGTTTGATACGCAGTATTTT

d_gene: .
v_gene: TRBV6-6
abundance: .
j_gene: TRBJ1-2
CDR3aa: CASSYMEETYGYTF
CDR3nt: TGTGCCAGCAGTTACATGGAGGAGACCTATGGCTACACCTTC

d_gene: TRBD2
v_gene: TRBV19
abundance: few
j_gene: TRBJ2-3
CDR3aa: CASSRRGSLAGEADTQYF
CDR3nt: TGTGCCAGTAGTCGCAGGGGTTCGTTAGCGGGAGAGGCAGATACGCAGTATTTT

d_gene: TRBD1
v_gene: TRBV10-3
abundance: .
j_gene: TRBJ2-1
CDR3aa: CAIGQGESNEQFF
CDR3nt: TGTGCCATTGGACAGGGAGAATCCAATGAGCAGTTCTTC

d_gene: TRBD2
v_gene: TRBV11-2
abundance: .
j_gene: TRBJ2-3
CDR3aa: CASTLAGHKDTQYF
CDR3nt: TGTGCCAGCACCCTAGCGGGGCATAAGGATACGCAGTATTTT

d_gene: .
v_gene: TRBV7-9
abundance: .
j_gene: TRBJ1-2
CDR3aa: CASSLGTDYGYTF
CDR3nt: TGTGCCAGCAGCTTAGGGACAGATTATGGCTACACCTTC

d_gene: TRBD2
v_gene: TRBV6-5
abundance: .
j_gene: TRBJ2-5
CDR3aa: CASRSTSGGEETQYF
CDR3nt: TGTGCCAGCAGGTCCACTAGCGGGGGGGAGGAGACCCAGTACTTC

d_gene: TRBD1
v_gene: TRBV30
abundance: few
j_gene: TRBJ2-3
CDR3aa: CAWSGGQRSTDTQYF
CDR3nt: TGTGCCTGGAGTGGGGGACAGCGTAGCACAGATACGCAGTATTTT

d_gene: TRBD1
v_gene: TRBV10-3
abundance: .
j_gene: TRBJ1-2
CDR3aa: CAISGGQTNYGYTF
CDR3nt: TGTGCCATCAGTGGGGGACAGACGAACTATGGCTACACCTTC

d_gene: TRBD2
v_gene: TRBV9
abundance: once
j_gene: TRBJ2-3
CDR3aa: CASSVRREADTQYF
CDR3nt: TGTGCCAGCAGCGTCCGACGGGAGGCAGATACGCAGTATTTT

d_gene: .
v_gene: TRBV5-6
abundance: .
j_gene: TRBJ1-2
CDR3aa: CATTRGDGNYGYTF
CDR3nt: TGTGCCACCACTCGGGGAGATGGTAACTATGGCTACACCTTC

d_gene: TRBD1
v_gene: TRBV7-6
abundance: .
j_gene: TRBJ2-2
CDR3aa: CASSGQGLATGELFF
CDR3nt: TGTGCCAGCAGCGGACAGGGACTGGCCACCGGGGAGCTGTTTTTT

d_gene: .
v_gene: TRBV30
abundance: .
j_gene: TRBJ2-2
CDR3aa: CAWSVLQGGAGELFF
CDR3nt: TGTGCCTGGAGTGTGTTACAGGGGGGGGCCGGGGAGCTGTTTTTT

d_gene: TRBD1
v_gene: TRBV19
abundance: .
j_gene: TRBJ1-2
CDR3aa: CASTTYRDRDTGYTF
CDR3nt: TGTGCCAGTACCACCTATCGGGACAGGGATACCGGCTACACCTTC